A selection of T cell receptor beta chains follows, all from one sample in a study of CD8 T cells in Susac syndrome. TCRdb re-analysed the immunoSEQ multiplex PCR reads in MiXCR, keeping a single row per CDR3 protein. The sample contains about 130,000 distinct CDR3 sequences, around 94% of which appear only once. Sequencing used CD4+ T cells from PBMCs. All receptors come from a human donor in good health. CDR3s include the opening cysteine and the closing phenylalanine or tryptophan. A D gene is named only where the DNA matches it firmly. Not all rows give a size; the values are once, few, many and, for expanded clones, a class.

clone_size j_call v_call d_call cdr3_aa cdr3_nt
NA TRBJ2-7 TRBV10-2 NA CASSDRGQGGYEQYF TGCGCCAGCAGTGACAGGGGCCAGGGTGGCTACGAGCAGTACTTC
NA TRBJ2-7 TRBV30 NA CAWTGNRYSYEQYF TGTGCCTGGACCGGGAACAGGTACTCCTACGAGCAGTACTTC
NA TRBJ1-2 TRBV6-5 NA CASSPGRAYGYTF TGTGCCAGCAGTCCCGGCAGGGCCTATGGCTACACCTTC
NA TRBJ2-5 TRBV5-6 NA CASSLMAGQETQYF TGTGCCAGCAGCTTGATGGCAGGGCAAGAGACCCAGTACTTC
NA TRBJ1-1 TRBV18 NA CASSRNKGYSNTEAFF TGTGCCAGCTCACGGAACAAGGGATATTCGAACACTGAAGCTTTCTTT
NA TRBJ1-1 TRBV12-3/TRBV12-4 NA CASSISLYTEAFF TGTGCCAGCAGTATTTCCCTCTACACTGAAGCTTTCTTT
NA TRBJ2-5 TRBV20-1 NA CSARGQGETQYF TGCAGTGCTAGAGGTCAGGGGGAGACCCAGTACTTC
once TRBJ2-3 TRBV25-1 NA CASKGSATGFSSTDTQYF TGTGCCAGCAAAGGCTCCGCAACGGGGTTCTCTAGCACAGATACGCAGTATTTT
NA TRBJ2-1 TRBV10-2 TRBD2 CASSEWEGAYNEQFF TGCGCCAGCAGTGAATGGGAGGGCGCCTACAATGAGCAGTTCTTC
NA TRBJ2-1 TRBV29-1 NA CSVASGTGYNEQFF TGCAGCGTGGCGTCCGGGACTGGTTACAATGAGCAGTTCTTC
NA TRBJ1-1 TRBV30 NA CAWSTSGLVTFF TGTGCCTGGAGTACGTCCGGATTGGTAACTTTCTTT
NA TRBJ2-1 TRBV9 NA CASSVGGDSDEQFF TGTGCCAGCAGCGTAGGAGGGGATTCCGATGAGCAGTTCTTC
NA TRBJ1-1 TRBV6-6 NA CASSYSEIWAAEAFF TGTGCCAGCAGTTACTCGGAAATTTGGGCCGCGGAAGCTTTCTTT
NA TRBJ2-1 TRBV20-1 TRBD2 CSGRDPGGLNEQFF TGCAGTGGAAGAGATCCGGGAGGGCTGAATGAGCAGTTCTTC
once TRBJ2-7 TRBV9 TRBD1 CASSTGQGSYEQYF TGTGCCAGCTCTACGGGACAGGGCTCCTACGAGCAGTACTTC
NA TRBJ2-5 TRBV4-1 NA CASSHGQIQETQYF TGCGCCAGCAGCCACGGACAGATACAAGAGACCCAGTACTTC
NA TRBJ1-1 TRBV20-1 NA CSASHSMNTEAFF TGCAGTGCTAGTCACAGCATGAACACTGAAGCTTTCTTT
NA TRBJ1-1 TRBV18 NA CASSPLMGVAGVNTEAFF TGTGCCAGCTCACCACTAATGGGGGTAGCAGGGGTGAACACTGAAGCTTTCTTT
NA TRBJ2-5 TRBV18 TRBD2 CASSRGTSGRSETQYF TGTGCCAGCTCACGCGGGACTAGCGGGAGGAGTGAGACCCAGTACTTC
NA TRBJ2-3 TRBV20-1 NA CSARSTYEGSSTDTQYF TGCAGTGCTAGATCCACCTATGAGGGGTCTAGCACAGATACGCAGTATTTT
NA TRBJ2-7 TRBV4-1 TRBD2 CASSQDRGAGVNSYEQYF TGCGCCAGCAGCCAAGACCGGGGAGCGGGAGTTAACTCCTACGAGCAGTACTTC
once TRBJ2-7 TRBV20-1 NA CSAKTGTQYEQYF TGCAGTGCAAAGACAGGTACTCAGTACGAGCAGTACTTC